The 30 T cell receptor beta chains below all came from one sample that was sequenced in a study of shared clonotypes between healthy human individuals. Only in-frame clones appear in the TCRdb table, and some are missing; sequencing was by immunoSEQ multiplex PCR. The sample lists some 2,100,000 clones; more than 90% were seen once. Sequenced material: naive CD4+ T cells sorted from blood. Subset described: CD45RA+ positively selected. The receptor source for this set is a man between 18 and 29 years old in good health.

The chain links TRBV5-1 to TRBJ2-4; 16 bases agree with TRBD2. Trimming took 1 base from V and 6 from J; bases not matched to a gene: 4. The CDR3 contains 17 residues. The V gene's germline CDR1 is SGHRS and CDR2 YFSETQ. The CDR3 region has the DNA TGCGCCAGCAGCTTGACAGGGACTAGCGGGAGGGGAAACATTCAGTACTTC. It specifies CASSLTGTSGRGNIQYF.

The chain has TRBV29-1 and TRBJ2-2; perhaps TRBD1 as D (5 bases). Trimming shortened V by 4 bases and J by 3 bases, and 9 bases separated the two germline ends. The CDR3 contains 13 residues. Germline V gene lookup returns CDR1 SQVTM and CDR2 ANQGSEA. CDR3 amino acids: CSVAGFDTGELFF. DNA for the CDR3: TGCAGCGTTGCAGGGTTTGACACCGGGGAGCTGTTTTTT.

Here the CDR3 DNA reads TGCGCCAGCACCGGAGGGGGTAGCCAGGGGGCGACCGGGGAGCTGTTTTTT. This encodes CASTGGGSQGATGELFF. The chain is built from TRBV4-1 and TRBJ2-2, with TRBD1 matching over 8 bases. This CDR3 has 17 amino acids. Germline loops: CDR1 MGHRA, CDR2 YSYEKL. With 7 bases clipped from V and 5 bases from J, the junction kept 15 bases outside the gene matches.

The CDR3 is CASRGTSGVGTQYF. CDR3 sequence (DNA): TGTGCCAGCAGGGGGACTAGTGGGGTGGGGACCCAGTACTTC. The chain recombines TRBV2 with TRBJ2-5; 8 nucleotides align to TRBD2. Losses at the gene ends were 6 bases for V and 7 bases for J; bases not matched to a gene: 10. The germline gives CDR1 SNHLY, CDR2 FYNNEI. The CDR3 consists of 14 residues.

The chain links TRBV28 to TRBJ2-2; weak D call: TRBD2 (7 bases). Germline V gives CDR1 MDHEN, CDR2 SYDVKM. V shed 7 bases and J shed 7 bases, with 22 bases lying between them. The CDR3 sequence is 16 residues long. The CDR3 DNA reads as TGTGCCAGCACCGCCCCCCCCGGGGGGCCGATCGGGGAGCTGTTTTTT. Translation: CASTAPPGGPIGELFF.

The CDR3 is CASSSGQGYSPLHF. DNA of the CDR3: TGTGCCAGCAGCAGCGGACAGGGTTATTCACCCCTCCACTTT. The chain employs TRBV5-5 and TRBJ1-6, with TRBD1 matching 8 bases. The CDR3 sequence is 14 residues long. V was pared by 4 bases and J by 8 bases, with 5 bases of the junction left unmatched. The V gene's germline CDR1 is SGHKS and CDR2 YYEKEE (reference sequence).

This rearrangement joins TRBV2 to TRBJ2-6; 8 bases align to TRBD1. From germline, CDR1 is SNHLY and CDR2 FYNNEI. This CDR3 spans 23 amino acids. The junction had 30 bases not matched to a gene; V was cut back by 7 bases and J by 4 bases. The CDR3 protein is CASKYQGATTHEDTVTGANVLTF. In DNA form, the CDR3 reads TGTGCCAGCAAATACCAGGGGGCAACGACCCATGAAGATACTGTAACCGGGGCCAACGTCCTGACTTTC.

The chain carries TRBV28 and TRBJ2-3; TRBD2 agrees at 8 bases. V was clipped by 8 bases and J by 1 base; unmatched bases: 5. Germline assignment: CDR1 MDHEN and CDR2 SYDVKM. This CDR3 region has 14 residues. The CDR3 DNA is TGTGCCAGCCGGAGCGGGGGCCGCACAGATACGCAGTATTTT. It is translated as CASRSGGRTDTQYF.

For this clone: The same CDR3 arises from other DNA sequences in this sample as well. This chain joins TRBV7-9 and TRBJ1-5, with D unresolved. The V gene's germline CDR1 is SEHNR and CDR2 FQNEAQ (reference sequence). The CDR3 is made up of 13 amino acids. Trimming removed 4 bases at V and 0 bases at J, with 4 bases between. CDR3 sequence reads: CASSSYSNQPQHF. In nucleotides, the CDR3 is TGTGCCAGCAGCTCCTATAGCAATCAGCCCCAGCATTTT.

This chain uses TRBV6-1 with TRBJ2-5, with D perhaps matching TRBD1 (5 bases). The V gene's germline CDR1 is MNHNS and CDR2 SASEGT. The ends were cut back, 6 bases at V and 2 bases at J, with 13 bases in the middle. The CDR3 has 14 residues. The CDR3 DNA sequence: TGTGCCAGCAGACCCTCAGGGATACAAGAGACCCAGTACTTC. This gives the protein CASRPSGIQETQYF.

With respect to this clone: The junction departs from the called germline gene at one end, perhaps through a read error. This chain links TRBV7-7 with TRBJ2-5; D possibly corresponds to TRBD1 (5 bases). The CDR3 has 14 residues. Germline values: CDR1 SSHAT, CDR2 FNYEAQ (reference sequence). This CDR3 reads CASSLQGAQETQYF. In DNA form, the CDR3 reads TGTGCTAGCAGCTTGCAGGGTGCCCAAGAGACCCAGTACTTC.

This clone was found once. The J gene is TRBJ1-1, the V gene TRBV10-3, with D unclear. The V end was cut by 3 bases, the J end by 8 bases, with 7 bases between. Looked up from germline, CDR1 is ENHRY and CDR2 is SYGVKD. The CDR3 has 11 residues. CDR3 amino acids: CAISDLGEAFF. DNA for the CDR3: TGTGCCATCAGTGATCTGGGGGAAGCTTTCTTT.

CDR3 sequence reads: CASSPSGGYGYTF. CDR3 coding DNA: TGTGCCAGCAGCCCGTCGGGGGGCTATGGCTACACCTTC. This chain joins TRBV9 and TRBJ1-2; maybe TRBD1 (5 bases). CDR1 and CDR2 from the germline V gene are SGDLS and YYNGEE. Trimming cost V 4 bases and J 4 bases, with 11 bases left between them. CDR3 size: 13 residues.

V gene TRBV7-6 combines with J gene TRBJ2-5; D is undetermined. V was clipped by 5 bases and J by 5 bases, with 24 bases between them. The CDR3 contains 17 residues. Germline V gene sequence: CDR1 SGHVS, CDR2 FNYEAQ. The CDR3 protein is CASSPIGSSGVGETQYF. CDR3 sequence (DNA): TGTGCCAGCAGCCCCATCGGGTCTAGTGGGGTCGGGGAGACCCAGTACTTC.

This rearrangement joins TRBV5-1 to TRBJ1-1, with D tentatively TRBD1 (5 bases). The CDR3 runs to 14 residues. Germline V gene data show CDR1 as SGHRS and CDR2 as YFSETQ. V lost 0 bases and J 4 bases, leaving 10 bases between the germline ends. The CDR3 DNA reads TGCGCCAGCAGCTTGGAGGGGATTACCACTGAAGCTTTCTTT. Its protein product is CASSLEGITTEAFF.

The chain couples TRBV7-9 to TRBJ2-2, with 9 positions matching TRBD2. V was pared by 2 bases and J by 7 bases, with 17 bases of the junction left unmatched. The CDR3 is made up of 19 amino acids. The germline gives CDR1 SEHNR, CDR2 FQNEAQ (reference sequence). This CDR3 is CASSLTNYGGRGNDGELFF. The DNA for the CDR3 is TGTGCCAGCAGCTTAACGAACTATGGCGGGAGGGGTAACGACGGGGAGCTGTTTTTT.

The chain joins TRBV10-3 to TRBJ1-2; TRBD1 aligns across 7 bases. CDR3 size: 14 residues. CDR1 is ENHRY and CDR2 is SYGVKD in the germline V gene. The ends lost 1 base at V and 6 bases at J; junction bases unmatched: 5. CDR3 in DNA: TGTGCCATCAGTGAGTATACAGGGGAGGATGGCTACACCTTC. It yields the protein CAISEYTGEDGYTF.

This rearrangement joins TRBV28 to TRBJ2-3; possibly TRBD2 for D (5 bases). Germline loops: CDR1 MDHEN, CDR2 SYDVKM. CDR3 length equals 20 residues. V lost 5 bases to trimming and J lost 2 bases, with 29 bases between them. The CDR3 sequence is CASSLPEPNGLRLVTDTQYF. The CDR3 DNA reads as TGTGCCAGCAGTCTCCCTGAACCTAACGGACTGCGCCTCGTCACAGATACGCAGTATTTT.

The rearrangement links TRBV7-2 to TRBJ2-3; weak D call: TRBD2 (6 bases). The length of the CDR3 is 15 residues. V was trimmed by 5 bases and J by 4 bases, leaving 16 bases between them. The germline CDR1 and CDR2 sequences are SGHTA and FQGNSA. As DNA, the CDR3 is TGTGCCAGCAGCCCCCGGGACTTAGGTTCAGATACGCAGTATTTT. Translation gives CASSPRDLGSDTQYF.

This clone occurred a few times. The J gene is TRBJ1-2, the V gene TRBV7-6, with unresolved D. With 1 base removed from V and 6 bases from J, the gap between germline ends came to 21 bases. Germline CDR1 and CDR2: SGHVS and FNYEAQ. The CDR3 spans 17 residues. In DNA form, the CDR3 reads TGTGCCAGCAGCTTAGTGGGAGGTGGAGGGCTAACTGATGGCTACACCTTC. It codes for CASSLVGGGGLTDGYTF.

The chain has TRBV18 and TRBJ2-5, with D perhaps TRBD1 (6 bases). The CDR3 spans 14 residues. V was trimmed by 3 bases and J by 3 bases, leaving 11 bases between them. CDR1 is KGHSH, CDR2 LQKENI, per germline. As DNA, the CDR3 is TGTGCCAGCTCACCGTATAAGGGGGAAGAGACCCAGTACTTC. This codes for CASSPYKGEETQYF.

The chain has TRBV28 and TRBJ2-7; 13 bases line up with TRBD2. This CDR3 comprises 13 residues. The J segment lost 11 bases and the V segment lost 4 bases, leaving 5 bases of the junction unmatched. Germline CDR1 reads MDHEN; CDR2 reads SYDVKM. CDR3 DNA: TGTGCCAGCAGTTGGACTAGCGGGGGAGATAAGTACTTC. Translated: CASSWTSGGDKYF.

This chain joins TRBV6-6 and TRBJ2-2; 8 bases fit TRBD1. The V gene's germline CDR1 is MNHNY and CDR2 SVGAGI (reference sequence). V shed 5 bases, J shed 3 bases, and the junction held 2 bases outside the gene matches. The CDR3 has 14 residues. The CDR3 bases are TGTGCCAGCAGTACAGGGGGTGACACCGGGGAGCTGTTTTTT. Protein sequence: CASSTGGDTGELFF.

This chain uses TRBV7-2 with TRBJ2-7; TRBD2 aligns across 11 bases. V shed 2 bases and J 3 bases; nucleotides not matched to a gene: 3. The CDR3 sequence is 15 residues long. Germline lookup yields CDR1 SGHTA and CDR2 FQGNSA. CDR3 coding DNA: TGTGCCAGCAGCTTATCGGGACTAGCGGTCTACGAGCAGTACTTC. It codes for CASSLSGLAVYEQYF.

This chain's CDR3 is CASSSGQGTLIFF. CDR3 nucleotides: TGTGCCAGCAGCTCGGGACAGGGGACCTTAATTTTCTTT. The V call is TRBV7-8, the J call TRBJ1-1; 10 bases are shared with TRBD1. This CDR3 has 13 amino acids. Germline values: CDR1 SGHVS, CDR2 FQNEAQ. Germline trimming cut 4 bases from V and 13 bases from J; bases unmatched to any gene: 9.

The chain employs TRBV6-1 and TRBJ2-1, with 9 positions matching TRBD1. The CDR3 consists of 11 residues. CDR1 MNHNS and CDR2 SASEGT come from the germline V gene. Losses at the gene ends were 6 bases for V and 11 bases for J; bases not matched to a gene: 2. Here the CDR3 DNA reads TGTGCCAGCAGGGACAGGGGCCAGCAGTTCTTC. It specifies CASRDRGQQFF.

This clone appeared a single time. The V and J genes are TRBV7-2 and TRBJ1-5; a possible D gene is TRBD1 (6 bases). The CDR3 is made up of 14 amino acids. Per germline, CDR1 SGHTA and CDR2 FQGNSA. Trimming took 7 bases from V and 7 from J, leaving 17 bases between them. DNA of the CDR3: TGTGCCAGCACCCAAACGGGGGGCGACCAGCCCCAGCATTTT. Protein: CASTQTGGDQPQHF.

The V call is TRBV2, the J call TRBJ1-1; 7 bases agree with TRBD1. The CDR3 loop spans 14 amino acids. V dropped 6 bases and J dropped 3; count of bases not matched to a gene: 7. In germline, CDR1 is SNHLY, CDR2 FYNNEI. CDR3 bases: TGTGCCAGCAGATTATACAGGGGAGACACTGAAGCTTTCTTT. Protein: CASRLYRGDTEAFF.

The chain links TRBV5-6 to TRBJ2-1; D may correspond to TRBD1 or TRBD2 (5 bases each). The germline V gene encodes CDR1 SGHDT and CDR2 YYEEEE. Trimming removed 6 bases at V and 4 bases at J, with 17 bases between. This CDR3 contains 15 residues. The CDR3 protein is CASTGWGITYNEQFF. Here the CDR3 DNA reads TGTGCCAGCACCGGGTGGGGGATAACGTACAATGAGCAGTTCTTC.

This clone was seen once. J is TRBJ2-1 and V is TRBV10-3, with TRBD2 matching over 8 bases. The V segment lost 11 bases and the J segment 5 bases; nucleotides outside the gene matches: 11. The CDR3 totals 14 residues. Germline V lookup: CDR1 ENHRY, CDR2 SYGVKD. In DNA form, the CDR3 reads TGTGCCGCCGGAGTAGCGGGATATAACAATGAGCAGTTCTTC. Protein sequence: CAAGVAGYNNEQFF.